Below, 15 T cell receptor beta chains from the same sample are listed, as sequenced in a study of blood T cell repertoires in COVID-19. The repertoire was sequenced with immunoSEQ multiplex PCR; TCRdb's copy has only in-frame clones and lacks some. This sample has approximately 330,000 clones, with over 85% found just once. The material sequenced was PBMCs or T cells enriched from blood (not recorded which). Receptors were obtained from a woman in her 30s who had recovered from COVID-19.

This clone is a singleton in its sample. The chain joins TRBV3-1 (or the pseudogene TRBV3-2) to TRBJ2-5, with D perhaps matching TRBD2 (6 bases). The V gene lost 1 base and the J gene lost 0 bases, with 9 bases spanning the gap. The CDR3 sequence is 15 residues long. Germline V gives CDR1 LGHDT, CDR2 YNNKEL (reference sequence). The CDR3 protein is CASSQAGVHQETQYF. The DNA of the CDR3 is TGTGCCAGCAGCCAAGCGGGGGTACACCAAGAGACCCAGTACTTC.

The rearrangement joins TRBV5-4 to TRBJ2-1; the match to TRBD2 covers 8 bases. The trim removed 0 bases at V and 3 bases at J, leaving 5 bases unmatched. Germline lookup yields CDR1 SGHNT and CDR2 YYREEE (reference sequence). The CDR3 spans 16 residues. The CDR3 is CASSLGGLAGYNEQFF. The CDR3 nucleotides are TGTGCCAGCAGCTTGGGCGGGCTAGCGGGCTACAATGAGCAGTTCTTC.

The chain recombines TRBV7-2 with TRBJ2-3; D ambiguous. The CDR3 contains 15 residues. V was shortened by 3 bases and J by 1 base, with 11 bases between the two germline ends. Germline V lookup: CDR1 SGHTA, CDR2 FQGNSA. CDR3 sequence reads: CASSFSSIRTDTQYF. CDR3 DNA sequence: TGTGCCAGCAGCTTCTCTAGTATCCGCACAGATACGCAGTATTTT.

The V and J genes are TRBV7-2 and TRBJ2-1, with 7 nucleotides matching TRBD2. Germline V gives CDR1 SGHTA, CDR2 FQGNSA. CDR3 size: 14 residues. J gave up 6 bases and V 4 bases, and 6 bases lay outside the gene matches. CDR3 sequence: CASSSGLERNEQFF. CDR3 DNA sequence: TGTGCCAGCAGCTCCGGACTAGAGCGCAATGAGCAGTTCTTC. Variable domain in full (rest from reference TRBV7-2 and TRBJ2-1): GAGVSQSPSNKVTEKGKDVELRCDPISGHTALYWYRQSLGQGLEFLIYFQGNSAPDKSGLPSDRFSAERTGGSVSTLTIQRTQQEDSAVYLCASSSGLERNEQFFGPGTRLTVL.

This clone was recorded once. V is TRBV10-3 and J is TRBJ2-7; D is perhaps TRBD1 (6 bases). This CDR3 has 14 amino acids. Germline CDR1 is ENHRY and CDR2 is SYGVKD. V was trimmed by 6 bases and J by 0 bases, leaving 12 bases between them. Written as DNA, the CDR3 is TGTGCCATCAGGAGGGACACGAGCTCCTACGAGCAGTACTTC. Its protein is CAIRRDTSSYEQYF.

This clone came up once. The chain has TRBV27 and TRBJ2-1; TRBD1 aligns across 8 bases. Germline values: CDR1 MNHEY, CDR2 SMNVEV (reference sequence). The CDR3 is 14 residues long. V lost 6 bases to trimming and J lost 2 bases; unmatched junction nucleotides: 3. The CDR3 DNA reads TGTGCCAGCAGCCCAGGGGGCCCCTACAATGAGCAGTTCTTC. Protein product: CASSPGGPYNEQFF.

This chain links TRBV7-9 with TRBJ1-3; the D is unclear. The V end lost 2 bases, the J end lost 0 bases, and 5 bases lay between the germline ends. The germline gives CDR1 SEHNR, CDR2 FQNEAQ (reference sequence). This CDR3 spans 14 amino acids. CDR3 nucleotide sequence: TGTGCCAGCAGCTTAACAGCCTCTGGAAACACCATATATTTT. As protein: CASSLTASGNTIYF.

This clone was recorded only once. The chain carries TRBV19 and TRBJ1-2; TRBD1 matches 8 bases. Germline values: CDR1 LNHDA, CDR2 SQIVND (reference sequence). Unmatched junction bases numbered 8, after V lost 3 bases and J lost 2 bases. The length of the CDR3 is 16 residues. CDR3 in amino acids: CASSMGRAGGNYGYTF. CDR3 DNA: TGTGCCAGTAGTATGGGAAGGGCAGGGGGCAACTATGGCTACACCTTC.

Here the CDR3 DNA reads TGTGCCAGCAGCTTAGTAGGACTAGCGACAGATACGCAGTATTTT. Translation: CASSLVGLATDTQYF. The genes are TRBV7-2 and TRBJ2-3; 9 nucleotides align to TRBD2. Germline V gene sequence: CDR1 SGHTA, CDR2 FQGNSA. V lost 1 base to trimming and J lost 3 bases; unmatched junction nucleotides: 2. The CDR3 is 15 residues long.

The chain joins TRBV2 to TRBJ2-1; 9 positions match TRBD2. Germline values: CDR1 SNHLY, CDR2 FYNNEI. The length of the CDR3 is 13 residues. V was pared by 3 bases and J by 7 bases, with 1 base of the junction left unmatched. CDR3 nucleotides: TGTGCCAGCAGTGACCTAGCGGGAAATGAGCAGTTCTTC. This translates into CASSDLAGNEQFF.

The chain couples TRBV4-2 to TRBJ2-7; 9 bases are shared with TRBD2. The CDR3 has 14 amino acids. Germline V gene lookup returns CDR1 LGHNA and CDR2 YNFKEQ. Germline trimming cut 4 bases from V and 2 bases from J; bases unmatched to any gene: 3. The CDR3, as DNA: TGTGCCAGCAGCCTTAGCGGGGGTACCTACGAGCAGTACTTC. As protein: CASSLSGGTYEQYF.

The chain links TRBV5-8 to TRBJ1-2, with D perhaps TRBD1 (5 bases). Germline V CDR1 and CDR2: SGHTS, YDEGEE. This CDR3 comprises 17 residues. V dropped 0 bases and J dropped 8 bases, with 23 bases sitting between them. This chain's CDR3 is CASSLGQGFTSPRGYTF. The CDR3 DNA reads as TGTGCCAGCAGCTTGGGGCAGGGTTTCACGTCTCCTCGGGGCTACACCTTC.

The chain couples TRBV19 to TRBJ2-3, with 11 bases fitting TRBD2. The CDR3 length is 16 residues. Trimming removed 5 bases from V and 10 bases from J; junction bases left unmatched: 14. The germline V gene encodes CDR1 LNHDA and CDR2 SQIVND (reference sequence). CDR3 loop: CASSADSGRVGLAQYF. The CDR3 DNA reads TGTGCCAGTAGTGCCGATAGCGGGAGGGTGGGACTGGCGCAGTATTTT.

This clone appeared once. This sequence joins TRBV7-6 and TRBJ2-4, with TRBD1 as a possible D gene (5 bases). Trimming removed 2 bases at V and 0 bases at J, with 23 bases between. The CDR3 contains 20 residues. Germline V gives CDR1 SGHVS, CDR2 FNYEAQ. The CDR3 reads CASSLSLDSPWRLAKNIQYF. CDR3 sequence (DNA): TGTGCCAGCAGCTTATCCCTAGACAGCCCATGGCGACTAGCCAAAAACATTCAGTACTTC.

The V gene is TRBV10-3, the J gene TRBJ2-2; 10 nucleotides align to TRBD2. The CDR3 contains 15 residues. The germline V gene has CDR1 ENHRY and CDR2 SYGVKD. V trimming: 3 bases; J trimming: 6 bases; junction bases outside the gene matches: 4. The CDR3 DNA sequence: TGTGCCATCAGTGAAGCGGGAGGGCCGGCCGGGGAGCTGTTTTTT. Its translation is CAISEAGGPAGELFF.